This TCR beta chain was captured in a study of blood T cells in healthy people across ages. With a J-beta primer mix and a sample-barcoded 5' primer, a second PCR ran about 7 to 12 cycles. TCRdb fed the 5' RACE reads into MiXCR, producing one record per CDR3 protein. The repertoire holds 450,000 to 700,000 distinct CDR3 sequences, with approximately 30% as singletons. Whole-study findings and limits: Donor CMV status, an unknown factor, possibly confounded changes in expanded clonotypes.

Between the trimmed V and J ends, which lost 3 bases and 8 bases, there was a span of 20 bases. This CDR3 contains 16 residues. Germline lookup yields CDR1 MGHRA and CDR2 YSYEKL. This clonotype was seen only once. As yet, its antigen is unknown. Sequences were obtained from blood. This TCR came from a woman aged 70-85 years in good health. The genes are TRBV4-1 and TRBJ2-1; no clear D. CDR3 nucleotide sequence: TGCGCCAGCAGCCACCCCCGGGTGGCCACACTGGATGAGCAGTTCTTC. Its translation: CASSHPRVATLDEQFF.